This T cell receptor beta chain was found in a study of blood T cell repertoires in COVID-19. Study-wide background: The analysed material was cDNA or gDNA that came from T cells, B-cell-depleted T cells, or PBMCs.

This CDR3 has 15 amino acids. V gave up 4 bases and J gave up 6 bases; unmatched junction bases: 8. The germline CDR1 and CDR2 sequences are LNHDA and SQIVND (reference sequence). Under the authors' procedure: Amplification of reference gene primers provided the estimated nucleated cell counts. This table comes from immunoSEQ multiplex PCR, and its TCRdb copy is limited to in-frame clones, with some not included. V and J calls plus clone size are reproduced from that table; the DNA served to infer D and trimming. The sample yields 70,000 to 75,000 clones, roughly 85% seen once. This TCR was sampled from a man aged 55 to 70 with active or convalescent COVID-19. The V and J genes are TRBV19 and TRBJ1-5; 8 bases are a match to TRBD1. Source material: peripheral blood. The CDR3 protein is CASSTWTGNLQPQHF. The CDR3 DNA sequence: TGTGCCAGTAGTACTTGGACAGGGAATCTTCAGCCCCAGCATTTT.